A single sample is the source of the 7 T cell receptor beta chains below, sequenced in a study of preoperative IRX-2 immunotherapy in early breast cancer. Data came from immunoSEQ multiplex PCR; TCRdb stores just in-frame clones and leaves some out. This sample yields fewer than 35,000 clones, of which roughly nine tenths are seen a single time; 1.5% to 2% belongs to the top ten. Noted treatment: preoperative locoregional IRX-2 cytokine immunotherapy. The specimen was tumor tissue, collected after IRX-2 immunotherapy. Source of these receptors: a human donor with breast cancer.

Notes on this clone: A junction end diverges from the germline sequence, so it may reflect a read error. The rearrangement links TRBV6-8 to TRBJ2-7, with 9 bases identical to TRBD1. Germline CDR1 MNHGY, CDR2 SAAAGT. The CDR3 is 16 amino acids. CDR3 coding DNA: TGTGCCATCAGTGGAAGGGCACAGGGGGCAGCCTACGAGCAGTACTTC. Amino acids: CAISGRAQGAAYEQYF.

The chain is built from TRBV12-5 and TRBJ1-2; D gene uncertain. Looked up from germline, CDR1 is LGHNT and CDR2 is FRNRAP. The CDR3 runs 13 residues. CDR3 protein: CASTSAGRWRYTF. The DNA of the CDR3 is TGTGCCAGCACCTCTGCGGGAAGGTGGCGCTACACCTTC.

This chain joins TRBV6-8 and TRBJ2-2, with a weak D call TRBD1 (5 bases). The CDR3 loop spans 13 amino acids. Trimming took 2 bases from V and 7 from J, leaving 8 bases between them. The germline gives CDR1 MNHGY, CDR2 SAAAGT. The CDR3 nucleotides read TGTGCCAGCAGTTACGGCAGGGACGGGGAGCTGTTTTTT. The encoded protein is CASSYGRDGELFF.

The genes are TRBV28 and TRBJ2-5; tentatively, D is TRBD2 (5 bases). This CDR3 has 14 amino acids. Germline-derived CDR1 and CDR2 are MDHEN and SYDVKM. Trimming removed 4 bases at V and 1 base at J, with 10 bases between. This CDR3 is CASSWTDIQETQYF. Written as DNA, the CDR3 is TGTGCCAGCAGTTGGACTGACATCCAAGAGACCCAGTACTTC.

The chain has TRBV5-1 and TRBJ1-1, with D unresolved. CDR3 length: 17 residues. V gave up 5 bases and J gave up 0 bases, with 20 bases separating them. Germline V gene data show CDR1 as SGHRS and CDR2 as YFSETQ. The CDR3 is CASRGPSAGRLNTEAFF. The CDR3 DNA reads TGCGCCAGCAGGGGCCCCTCGGCAGGACGGTTGAACACTGAAGCTTTCTTT.

For the CDR3, the DNA is TGTGCCAGCAGATCTACAGGGGGCGCAGGGAACACTGAAGCTTTCTTT. As protein: CASRSTGGAGNTEAFF. This rearrangement joins TRBV7-7 to TRBJ1-1; 9 nucleotides line up with TRBD1. The CDR3 length is 16 residues. Germline V CDR1 and CDR2: SSHAT, FNYEAQ (reference sequence). The V and J ends lost 6 bases and 1 base, in that order; junction bases with no gene match: 9.

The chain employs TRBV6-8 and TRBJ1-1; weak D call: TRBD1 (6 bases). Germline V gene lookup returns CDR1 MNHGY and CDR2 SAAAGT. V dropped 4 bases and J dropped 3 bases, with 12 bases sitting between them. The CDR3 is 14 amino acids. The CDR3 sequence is CASSSPGADTEAFF. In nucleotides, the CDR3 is TGTGCCAGCAGTTCCCCGGGGGCGGACACTGAAGCTTTCTTT.